The 31 T cell receptor beta chains below come from one sample, sequenced in a study of cytomegalovirus exposure and HLA in healthy donors. 13 Jbeta primers and 60 Vbeta primers were used for the PCR. TCRdb's copy holds only in-frame clones and misses some; the assay was immunoSEQ multiplex PCR. The sample carries around 200,000 clones, less than 85% recorded once. Sequences were obtained from PBMCs. All receptors come from a young man in good health and CMV-seropositive.

The chain has TRBV19 and TRBJ2-1; 10 bases are a match to TRBD2. The CDR3 runs 16 residues. Trimming took 9 bases from V and 0 from J; bases not matched to a gene: 8. Germline lookup yields CDR1 LNHDA and CDR2 SQIVND (reference sequence). Here the CDR3 DNA reads TGTGCCAGGACACAGAGCGGGAGGGGCTCCTACAATGAGCAGTTCTTC. This gives the protein CARTQSGRGSYNEQFF.

This chain uses TRBV7-9 with TRBJ2-7; 10 nucleotides match TRBD1. The germline CDR1 and CDR2 sequences are SEHNR and FQNEAQ (reference sequence). V shed 2 bases, J shed 4 bases, and the junction held 8 bases outside the gene matches. This CDR3 comprises 16 residues. This CDR3 reads CASSLPPGQGLYEQYF. CDR3 in DNA: TGTGCCAGCAGCTTACCTCCGGGACAGGGGCTTTACGAGCAGTACTTC. The entire variable domain, with the rest obtained from reference TRBV7-9 and TRBJ2-7, is as follows: DTGVSQNPRHKITKRGQNVTFRCDPISEHNRLYWYRQTLGQGPEFLTYFQNEAQLEKSRLLSDRFSAERPKGSFSTLEIQRTEQGDSAMYLCASSLPPGQGLYEQYFGPGTRLTVT.

The rearrangement uses TRBV7-9 and TRBJ2-1; D might be TRBD2 (5 bases). The germline V gene encodes CDR1 SEHNR and CDR2 FQNEAQ (reference sequence). This CDR3 contains 13 residues. The V and J ends lost 4 bases and 4 bases respectively, with 8 bases between them. The DNA for the CDR3 is TGTGCCAGCAGCTCGGAGGTTTACAATGAGCAGTTCTTC. Amino acids: CASSSEVYNEQFF.

V usage is TRBV7-6 and J usage is TRBJ2-1; 7 bases agree with TRBD2. J was trimmed by 3 bases and V by 1 base; bases with no gene match: 6. This CDR3 region has 16 residues. CDR1 and CDR2 (germline): SGHVS, FNYEAQ. The CDR3 DNA reads as TGTGCCAGCAGCTTAGTGGTTGCGGGGGTCTACAATGAGCAGTTCTTC. Protein product: CASSLVVAGVYNEQFF.

V usage is TRBV7-9 and J usage is TRBJ2-7; the match to TRBD2 covers 7 bases. The CDR3 contains 16 residues. V lost 5 bases and J lost 3; bases outside the gene matches: 13. Germline V gene lookup returns CDR1 SEHNR and CDR2 FQNEAQ (reference sequence). The CDR3 is CASSDQRTTSSYEQYF. The CDR3 nucleotides read TGTGCCAGCAGCGATCAGCGGACGACTAGCAGCTACGAGCAGTACTTC.

This clone was found a few times. V is TRBV15 and J is TRBJ1-6, with TRBD1 identical over 7 bases. The ends lost 3 bases at V and 9 bases at J; junction bases unmatched: 5. CDR3 length: 14 residues. Germline V gene sequence: CDR1 LNHNV, CDR2 YYDKDF (reference sequence). The CDR3 region is CATSSLGGGSPLHF. The CDR3 bases are TGTGCCACCAGCAGCCTAGGGGGCGGTTCACCCCTCCACTTT.

The chain has TRBV11-3 and TRBJ2-3, with 7 bases fitting TRBD1. There are 15 residues in the CDR3. Losses at the gene ends were 1 base for V and 2 bases for J; bases not matched to a gene: 3. Germline values: CDR1 SGHNT, CDR2 YENEEA. CDR3 sequence: CASSLGDRPTDTQYF. CDR3 DNA sequence: TGTGCCAGCAGCTTAGGGGACAGACCCACAGATACGCAGTATTTT.

J is TRBJ1-5 and V is TRBV7-2, with D possibly matching TRBD1 (5 bases). The V gene lost 1 base and the J gene lost 0 bases, with 7 bases spanning the gap. Germline V gene data show CDR1 as SGHTA and CDR2 as FQGNSA. CDR3 length equals 15 residues. In DNA form, the CDR3 reads TGTGCCAGCAGCTTAGTGGACAATAGCAATCAGCCCCAGCATTTT. This codes for CASSLVDNSNQPQHF.

V is TRBV5-1 and J is TRBJ1-1; perhaps TRBD1 as D (6 bases). This CDR3 region has 12 residues. Germline V gene data show CDR1 as SGHRS and CDR2 as YFSETQ. V was trimmed by 0 bases and J by 10 bases, leaving 10 bases between them. The CDR3 loop is CASSLAGRGAFF. The CDR3 DNA reads TGCGCCAGCAGCTTGGCTGGCAGGGGAGCTTTCTTT.

This chain uses TRBV2 with TRBJ1-4, with D unresolved. CDR1 is SNHLY and CDR2 is FYNNEI in the germline V gene. Between the trimmed V and J ends, which lost 6 bases and 5 bases, there was a span of 13 bases. The CDR3 runs 14 residues. In nucleotides, the CDR3 is TGTGCCAGCAGAGAGGGTCTGGTAAATGAAAAACTGTTTTTT. Residues: CASREGLVNEKLFF.

The gene calls are TRBV28 and TRBJ2-4; 11 bases are shared with TRBD2. Trimming removed 5 bases from V and 0 bases from J; junction bases left unmatched: 6. CDR1 is MDHEN and CDR2 is SYDVKM in the germline V gene. This CDR3 spans 17 amino acids. DNA for the CDR3: TGTGCCAGCAGTAATAGCGGGAGGGGACTAGCCAAAAACATTCAGTACTTC. This encodes CASSNSGRGLAKNIQYF. The full variable domain, completed using reference TRBV28 and TRBJ2-4, is DVKVTQSSRYLVKRTGEKVFLECVQDMDHENMFWYRQDPGLGLRLIYFSYDVKMKEKGDIPEGYSVSREKKERFSLILESASTNQTSMYLCASSNSGRGLAKNIQYFGAGTRLSVL.

This rearrangement joins TRBV6-6 to TRBJ2-5; possible D gene TRBD1, 6 bases. V shed 2 bases and J shed 2 bases, with 9 bases lying between them. The CDR3 runs 14 residues. Germline V gives CDR1 MNHNY, CDR2 SVGAGI (reference sequence). The CDR3 DNA sequence: TGTGCCAGCAGTTACGTGACAGGTCAAGAGACCCAGTACTTC. It codes for CASSYVTGQETQYF.

The chain has TRBV9 and TRBJ2-1, with D perhaps matching TRBD2 (6 bases). The CDR3 covers 16 residues. Germline V lookup: CDR1 SGDLS, CDR2 YYNGEE. Trimming removed 0 bases from V and 4 bases from J, with 14 bases in between. The CDR3 spells CASSVDWRGRYNEQFF. CDR3 nucleotide sequence: TGTGCCAGCAGCGTAGATTGGCGGGGCAGGTACAATGAGCAGTTCTTC.

A single count supports this clone. The chain combines TRBV4-2 with TRBJ2-7; D possibly corresponds to TRBD2 (5 bases). V lost 1 base and J 2 bases, leaving 18 bases between the germline ends. The CDR3 extends over 17 amino acids. CDR1 LGHNA and CDR2 YNFKEQ come from the germline V gene. The CDR3 nucleotides are TGTGCCAGCAGCCAAGCTTTTGACGGGATGGAAACCTACGAGCAGTACTTC. This codes for CASSQAFDGMETYEQYF.

This chain links TRBV7-3 with TRBJ2-7; 9 bases are a match to TRBD2. Germline V lookup: CDR1 SGHTA, CDR2 FQGTGA. Losses at the gene ends were 5 bases for V and 1 base for J; bases not matched to a gene: 3. CDR3 length: 14 residues. This chain's CDR3 is CASSRTSASYEQYF. Here the CDR3 DNA reads TGTGCCAGCAGCCGGACTAGCGCATCCTACGAGCAGTACTTC.

This chain links TRBV6-1 with TRBJ1-2, with 8 bases identical to TRBD1. This CDR3 is 13 amino acids long. With 10 bases clipped from V and 8 bases from J, the junction kept 12 bases outside the gene matches. Germline assignment: CDR1 MNHNS and CDR2 SASEGT. The CDR3 DNA reads as TGTGCCATGTCCGGACAGGGAGCGGGAGGCTACACCTTC. Protein sequence: CAMSGQGAGGYTF.

J is TRBJ1-5 and V is TRBV19; D remains unclear. V lost 3 bases, J lost 5 bases, and 8 bases lay in between. CDR1 LNHDA and CDR2 SQIVND come from the germline V gene (reference sequence). This CDR3 is built from 13 residues. The CDR3 is CASSIRRDQPQHF. DNA of the CDR3: TGTGCCAGTAGTATTAGAAGAGATCAGCCCCAGCATTTT.

V and J are TRBV19 and TRBJ2-3, with a tentative D call TRBD1 (5 bases). Germline assignment: CDR1 LNHDA and CDR2 SQIVND (reference sequence). V was clipped by 6 bases and J by 1 base, with 14 bases between them. CDR3 size: 15 residues. CDR3 residues: CASSDRARGTDTQYF. CDR3 DNA sequence: TGTGCCAGTAGCGACCGGGCCAGGGGCACAGATACGCAGTATTTT.

This chain connects TRBV29-1 to TRBJ2-1; 8 nucleotides line up with TRBD2. The V gene's germline CDR1 is SQVTM and CDR2 ANQGSEA. V dropped 6 bases and J dropped 4; count of bases not matched to a gene: 11. The CDR3 runs to 15 residues. This chain's CDR3 is CSVTGGPRSYNEQFF. The CDR3, as DNA: TGCAGCGTGACGGGGGGGCCCCGTTCATACAATGAGCAGTTCTTC.

This clone was picked up one time. The chain combines TRBV6-1 with TRBJ2-7; 9 positions match TRBD1. Germline CDR1 and CDR2: MNHNS and SASEGT. The CDR3 is 15 amino acids. V gave up 0 bases and J gave up 6 bases; unmatched junction bases: 6. This CDR3 is CASSEAMGQGSEQYF. CDR3 DNA: TGTGCCAGCAGTGAAGCAATGGGACAGGGATCCGAGCAGTACTTC.

This chain uses TRBV5-1 with TRBJ1-2, with 9 bases lining up with TRBD1. The V and J ends lost 7 bases and 0 bases, in that order; junction bases with no gene match: 4. The CDR3 has 14 residues. Per the germline V gene, CDR1 is SGHRS and CDR2 is YFSETQ. Here the CDR3 DNA reads TGCGCCAGCCACCGGGACAGGGCTAACTATGGCTACACCTTC. Encoded protein: CASHRDRANYGYTF.

The chain is built from TRBV10-3 and TRBJ1-2, with 8 bases identical to TRBD1. Germline V gene lookup returns CDR1 ENHRY and CDR2 SYGVKD. This CDR3 region has 14 residues. V lost 6 bases and J lost 8; bases outside the gene matches: 11. In DNA, the CDR3 is TGTGCCATCAGCGAGCAGGGGGCCGCGAAAGGCTACACCTTC. Translated: CAISEQGAAKGYTF.

This clone appeared a single time. This chain connects TRBV7-3 to TRBJ2-1; perhaps TRBD1 as D (5 bases). V dropped 1 base and J dropped 7 bases, with 8 bases sitting between them. The CDR3 consists of 13 residues. Germline CDR1 and CDR2: SGHTA and FQGTGA. CDR3: CASSLSPGNEQFF. CDR3 coding DNA: TGTGCCAGCAGCTTAAGCCCAGGGAATGAGCAGTTCTTC.

The chain has TRBV9 and TRBJ1-4; D not certain. The CDR3 totals 14 residues. The germline V gene encodes CDR1 SGDLS and CDR2 YYNGEE. V shed 0 bases and J shed 5 bases, with 8 bases lying between them. CDR3 region: CASSVGSRNEKLFF. In DNA, the CDR3 is TGTGCCAGCAGCGTAGGGAGTAGGAATGAAAAACTGTTTTTT.

The chain employs TRBV11-2 and TRBJ2-7; 9 bases line up with TRBD1. Germline V gives CDR1 SGHAT, CDR2 FQNNGV. J gave up 2 bases and V 5 bases, and 4 bases lay outside the gene matches. The CDR3 consists of 14 residues. For the CDR3, the DNA is TGTGCCAGCAGCGAGCGACAGGGGGCCTACGAGCAGTACTTC. This sequence encodes CASSERQGAYEQYF.

On this clone itself: The junction departs from germline at one end; a sequencing error may be responsible. The rearrangement links TRBV7-9 to TRBJ1-1; 9 bases agree with TRBD1. This CDR3 is built from 15 residues. CDR1 is SEHNR and CDR2 is FQNEAQ in the germline V gene (reference sequence). CDR3 sequence: CSSSLARTGDTEAFF. The CDR3 coding sequence is TGTTCCAGCAGCTTAGCCAGGACAGGGGACACTGAAGCTTTCTTT. The whole variable domain, filled in from reference TRBV7-9 and TRBJ1-1, reads DTGVSQNPRHKITKRGQNVTFRCDPISEHNRLYWYRQTLGQGPEFLTYFQNEAQLEKSRLLSDRFSAERPKGSFSTLEIQRTEQGDSAMYLCSSSLARTGDTEAFFGQGTRLTVV.

The rearrangement links TRBV6-5 to TRBJ2-7; TRBD1 aligns across 9 bases. Trimming at V came to 6 bases and at J to 9 bases, leaving 12 bases not matched to a gene. The germline V gene has CDR1 MNHEY and CDR2 SVGAGI. CDR3 length: 14 amino acids. The CDR3 protein is CASSPWDRDDGQYF. CDR3 DNA: TGTGCCAGCAGCCCCTGGGACAGGGACGACGGGCAGTACTTC.

The chain carries TRBV4-1 and TRBJ1-4, with D possibly being TRBD1 (5 bases). The germline V gene encodes CDR1 MGHRA and CDR2 YSYEKL. The CDR3 extends over 15 amino acids. Trimming shortened V by 2 bases and J by 4 bases, and 11 bases separated the two germline ends. Here the CDR3 DNA reads TGCGCCAGCAGCCAAACGCAGGGAAATAATGAAAAACTGTTTTTT. It specifies CASSQTQGNNEKLFF.

The chain has TRBV10-3 and TRBJ2-2, with 9 bases aligning to TRBD1. V was clipped by 2 bases and J by 6 bases; unmatched bases: 10. CDR3 length: 17 amino acids. Germline lookup yields CDR1 ENHRY and CDR2 SYGVKD. The CDR3 sequence is CAISERGTGLGAGELFF. In DNA form, the CDR3 reads TGTGCCATCAGTGAGCGAGGGACAGGGCTGGGGGCCGGGGAGCTGTTTTTT.

As for this clone: Other DNA sequences from this sample encode an identical CDR3 as well. The chain has TRBV27 and TRBJ2-7; TRBD1 is a possible D gene (5 bases). The CDR3 has 13 amino acids. Germline assignment: CDR1 MNHEY and CDR2 SMNVEV (reference sequence). Trimming left V 6 bases short and J 3 bases short, with 12 bases between. In DNA, the CDR3 is TGTGCCAGCAGCTTGGGGCAGAGCTACGAGCAGTACTTC. This translates into CASSLGQSYEQYF.

The chain joins TRBV4-2 to TRBJ2-3, with 7 positions matching TRBD2. Germline loops: CDR1 LGHNA, CDR2 YNFKEQ. The trim removed 0 bases at V and 6 bases at J, leaving 6 bases unmatched. The CDR3 runs 15 residues. In DNA form, the CDR3 reads TGTGCCAGCAGCCAAGATGGGGGAGGGGCGGATACGCAGTATTTT. It yields the protein CASSQDGGGADTQYF.